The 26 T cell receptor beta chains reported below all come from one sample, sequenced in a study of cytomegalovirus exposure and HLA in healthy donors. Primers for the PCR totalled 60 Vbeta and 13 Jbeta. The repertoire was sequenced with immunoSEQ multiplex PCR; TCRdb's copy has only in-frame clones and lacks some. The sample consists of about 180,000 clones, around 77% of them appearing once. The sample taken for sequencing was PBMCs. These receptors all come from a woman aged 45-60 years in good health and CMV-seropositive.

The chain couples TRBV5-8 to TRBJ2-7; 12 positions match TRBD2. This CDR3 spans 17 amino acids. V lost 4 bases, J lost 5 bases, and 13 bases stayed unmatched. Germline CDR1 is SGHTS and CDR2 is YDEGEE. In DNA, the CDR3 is TGTGCCAGCAGCCTCCAACGACTAGCGGGAGCTGACCACGAGCAGTACTTC. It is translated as CASSLQRLAGADHEQYF.

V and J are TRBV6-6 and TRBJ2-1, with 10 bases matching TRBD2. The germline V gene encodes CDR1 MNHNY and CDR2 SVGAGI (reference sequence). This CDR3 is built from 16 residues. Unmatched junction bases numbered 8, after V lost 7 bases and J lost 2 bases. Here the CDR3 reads CASMKGSGGTYNEQFF. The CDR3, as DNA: TGTGCCAGCATGAAGGGTAGCGGGGGGACCTACAATGAGCAGTTCTTC.

The CDR3 reads CASSLVTEPVEGYTF. The CDR3 region has the DNA TGTGCCAGCAGCCTCGTAACGGAGCCGGTGGAAGGCTACACCTTC. V gene TRBV4-2 combines with J gene TRBJ1-2; D is ambiguous. Trimming shortened V by 4 bases and J by 8 bases, and 20 bases separated the two germline ends. Germline CDR1 and CDR2: LGHNA and YNFKEQ. This CDR3 is 15 amino acids long.

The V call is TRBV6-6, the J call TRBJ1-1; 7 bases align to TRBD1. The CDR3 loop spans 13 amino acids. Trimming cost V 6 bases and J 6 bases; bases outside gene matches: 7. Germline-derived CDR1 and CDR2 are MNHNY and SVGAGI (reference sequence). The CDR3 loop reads CASRRTGAPEAFF. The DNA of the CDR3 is TGTGCCAGCAGACGTACAGGGGCCCCTGAAGCTTTCTTT.

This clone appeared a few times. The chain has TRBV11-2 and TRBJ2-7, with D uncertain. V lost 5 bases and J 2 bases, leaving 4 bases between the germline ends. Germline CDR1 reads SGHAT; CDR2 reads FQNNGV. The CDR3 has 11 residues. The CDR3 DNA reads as TGTGCCAGCAGCACTCCCTACGAGCAGTACTTC. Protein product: CASSTPYEQYF.

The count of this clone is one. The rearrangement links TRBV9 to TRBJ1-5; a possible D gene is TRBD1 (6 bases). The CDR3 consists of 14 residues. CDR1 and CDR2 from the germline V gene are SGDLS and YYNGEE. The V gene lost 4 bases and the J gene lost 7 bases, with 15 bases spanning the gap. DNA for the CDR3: TGTGCCAGCAGCATGTCAGGGGCTGAGCAGCCCCAGCATTTT. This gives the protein CASSMSGAEQPQHF.

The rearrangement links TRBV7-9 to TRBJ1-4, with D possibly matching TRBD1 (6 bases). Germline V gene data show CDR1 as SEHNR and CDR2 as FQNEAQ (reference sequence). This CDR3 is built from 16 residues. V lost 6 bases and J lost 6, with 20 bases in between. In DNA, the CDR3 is TGTGCCAGCAGAGAGATTGGGGGGGACACTTATGAAAAACTGTTTTTT. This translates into CASREIGGDTYEKLFF.

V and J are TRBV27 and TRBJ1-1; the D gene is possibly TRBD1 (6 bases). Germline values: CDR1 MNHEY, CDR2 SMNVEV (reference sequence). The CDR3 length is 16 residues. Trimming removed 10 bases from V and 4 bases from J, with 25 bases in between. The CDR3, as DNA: TGTGCCACCAGGGTACAGGGCCCGAAGGGAATCACTGAAGCTTTCTTT. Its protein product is CATRVQGPKGITEAFF.

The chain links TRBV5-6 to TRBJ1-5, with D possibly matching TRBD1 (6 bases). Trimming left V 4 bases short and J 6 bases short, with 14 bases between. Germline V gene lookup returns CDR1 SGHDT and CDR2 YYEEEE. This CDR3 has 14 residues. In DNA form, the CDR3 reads TGTGCCAGCAGCCGGGGGGCCGGGGGTCAGCCCCAGCATTTT. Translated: CASSRGAGGQPQHF.

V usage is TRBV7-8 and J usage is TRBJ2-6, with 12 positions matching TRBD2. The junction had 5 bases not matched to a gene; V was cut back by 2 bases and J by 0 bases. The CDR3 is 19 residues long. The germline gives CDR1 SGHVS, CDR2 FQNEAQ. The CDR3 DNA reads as TGTGCCAGCAGCTTATTATCTAGCGGGAGGGGCTCTGGGGCCAACGTCCTGACTTTC. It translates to CASSLLSSGRGSGANVLTF.

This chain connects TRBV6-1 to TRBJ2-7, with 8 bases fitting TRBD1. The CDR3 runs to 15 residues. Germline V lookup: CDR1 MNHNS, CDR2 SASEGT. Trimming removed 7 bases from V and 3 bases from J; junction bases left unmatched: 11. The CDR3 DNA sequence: TGTGCCAGCAACATCGCGAGACAGGGGATCTACGAGCAGTACTTC. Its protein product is CASNIARQGIYEQYF.

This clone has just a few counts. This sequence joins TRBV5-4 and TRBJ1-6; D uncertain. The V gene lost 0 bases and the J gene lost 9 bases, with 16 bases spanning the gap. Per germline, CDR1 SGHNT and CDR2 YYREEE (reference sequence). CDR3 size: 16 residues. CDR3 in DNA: TGTGCCAGCAGCTTGGCCGGCGGGCCAGGTAGTTCACCCCTCCACTTT. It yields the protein CASSLAGGPGSSPLHF.

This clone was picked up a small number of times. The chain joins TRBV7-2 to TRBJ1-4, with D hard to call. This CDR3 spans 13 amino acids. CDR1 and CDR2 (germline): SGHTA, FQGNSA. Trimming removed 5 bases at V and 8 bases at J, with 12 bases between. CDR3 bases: TGTGCCAGCAGCCCCCGAAGCGGAGAAAAACTGTTTTTT. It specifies CASSPRSGEKLFF.

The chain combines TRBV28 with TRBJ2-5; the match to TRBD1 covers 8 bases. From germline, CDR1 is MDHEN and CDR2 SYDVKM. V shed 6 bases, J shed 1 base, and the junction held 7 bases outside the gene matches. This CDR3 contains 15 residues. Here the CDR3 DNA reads TGTGCCAGCAGAGCCTGGCAGGGGGCCCAAGAGACCCAGTACTTC. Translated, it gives CASRAWQGAQETQYF.

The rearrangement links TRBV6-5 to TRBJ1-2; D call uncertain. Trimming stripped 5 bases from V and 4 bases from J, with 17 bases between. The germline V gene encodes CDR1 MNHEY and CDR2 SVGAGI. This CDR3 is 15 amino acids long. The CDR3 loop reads CASSPRSAAVYGYTF. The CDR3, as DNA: TGTGCCAGCAGTCCACGATCCGCGGCCGTCTATGGCTACACCTTC.

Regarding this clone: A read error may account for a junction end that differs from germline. The DNA of the CDR3 is TGTTCCAGCAGCTCGTCGAACGGACAGGGTTCAGTGAACTATGGCTACACCTTC. The encoded protein is CSSSSSNGQGSVNYGYTF. This chain uses TRBV7-9 with TRBJ1-2, with TRBD1 matching over 8 bases. The length of the CDR3 is 18 residues. CDR1 and CDR2 from the germline V gene are SEHNR and FQNEAQ (reference sequence).

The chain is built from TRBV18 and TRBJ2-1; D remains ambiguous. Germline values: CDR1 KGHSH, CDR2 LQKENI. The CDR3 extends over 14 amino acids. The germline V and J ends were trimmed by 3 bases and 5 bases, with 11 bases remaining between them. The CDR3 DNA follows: TGTGCCAGCTCACCTACGGTACCCGACAATGAGCAGTTCTTC. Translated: CASSPTVPDNEQFF.

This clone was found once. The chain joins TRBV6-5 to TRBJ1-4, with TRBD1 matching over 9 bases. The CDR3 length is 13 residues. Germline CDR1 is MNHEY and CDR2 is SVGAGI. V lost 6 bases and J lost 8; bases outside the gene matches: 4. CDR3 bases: TGTGCCAGCAGAGGTACAGGGGGCGAAAAACTGTTTTTT. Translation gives CASRGTGGEKLFF.

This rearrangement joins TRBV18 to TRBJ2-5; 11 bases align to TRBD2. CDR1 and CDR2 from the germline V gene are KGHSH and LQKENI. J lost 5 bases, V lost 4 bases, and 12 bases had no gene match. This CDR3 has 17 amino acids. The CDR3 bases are TGTGCCAGCTCACGGGAACTAGCGGGAGTATCGTGGGAGACCCAGTACTTC. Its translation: CASSRELAGVSWETQYF.

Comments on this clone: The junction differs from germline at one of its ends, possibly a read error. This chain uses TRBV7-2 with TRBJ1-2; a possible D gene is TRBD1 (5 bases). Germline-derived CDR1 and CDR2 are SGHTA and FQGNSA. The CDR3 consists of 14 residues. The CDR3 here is CASSLGGGSGGYTF. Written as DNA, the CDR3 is TGTGCCAGCAGTTTAGGTGGGGGAAGCGGGGGCTACACCTTC.

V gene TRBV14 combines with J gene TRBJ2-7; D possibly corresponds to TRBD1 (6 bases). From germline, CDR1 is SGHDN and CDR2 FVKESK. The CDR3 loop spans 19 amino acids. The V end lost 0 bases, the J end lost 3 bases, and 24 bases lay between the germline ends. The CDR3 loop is CASSQDKRTAHLGDYEQYF. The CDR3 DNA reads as TGTGCCAGCAGCCAAGATAAACGGACAGCTCATCTTGGGGACTACGAGCAGTACTTC. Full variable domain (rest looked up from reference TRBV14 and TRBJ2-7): EAGVTQFPSHSVIEKGQTVTLRCDPISGHDNLYWYRRVMGKEIKFLLHFVKESKQDESGMPNNRFLAERTGGTYSTLKVQPAELEDSGVYFCASSQDKRTAHLGDYEQYFGPGTRLTVT.

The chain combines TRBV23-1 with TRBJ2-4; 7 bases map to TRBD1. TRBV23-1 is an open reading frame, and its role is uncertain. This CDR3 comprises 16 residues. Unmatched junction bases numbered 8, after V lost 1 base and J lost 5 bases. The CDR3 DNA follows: TGCGCCAGCAGTCAATGGACAGGAGATTCACAAAACATTCAGTACTTC. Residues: CASSQWTGDSQNIQYF.

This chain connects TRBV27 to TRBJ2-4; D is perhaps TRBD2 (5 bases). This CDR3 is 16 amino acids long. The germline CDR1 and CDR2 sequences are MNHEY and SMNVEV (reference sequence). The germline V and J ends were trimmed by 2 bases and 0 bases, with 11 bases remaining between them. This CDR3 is CASSLEAGVAKNIQYF. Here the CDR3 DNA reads TGTGCCAGCAGTTTAGAGGCGGGCGTAGCCAAAAACATTCAGTACTTC.

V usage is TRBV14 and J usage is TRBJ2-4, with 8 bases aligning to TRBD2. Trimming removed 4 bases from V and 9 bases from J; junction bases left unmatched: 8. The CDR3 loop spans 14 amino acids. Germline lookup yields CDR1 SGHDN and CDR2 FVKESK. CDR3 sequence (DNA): TGTGCCAGCAGCCGACCGGGGGGGGCCGGCATTCAGTACTTC. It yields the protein CASSRPGGAGIQYF.

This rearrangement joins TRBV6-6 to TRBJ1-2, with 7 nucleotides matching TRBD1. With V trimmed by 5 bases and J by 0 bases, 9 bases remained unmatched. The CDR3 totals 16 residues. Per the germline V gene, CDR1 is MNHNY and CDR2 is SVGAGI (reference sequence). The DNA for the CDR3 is TGTGCCAGCAGTGGGGGACAGCAGCAGGCTAACTATGGCTACACCTTC. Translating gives CASSGGQQQANYGYTF.

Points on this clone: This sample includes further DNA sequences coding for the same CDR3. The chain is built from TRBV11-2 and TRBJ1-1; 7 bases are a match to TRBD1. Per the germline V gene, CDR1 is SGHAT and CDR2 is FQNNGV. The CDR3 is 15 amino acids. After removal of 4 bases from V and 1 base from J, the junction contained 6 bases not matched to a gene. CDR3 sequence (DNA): TGTGCCAGCAGCTCCTACAGGGGATCGAACACTGAAGCTTTCTTT. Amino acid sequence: CASSSYRGSNTEAFF. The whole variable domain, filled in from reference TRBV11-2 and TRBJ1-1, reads EAGVAQSPRYKIIEKRQSVAFWCNPISGHATLYWYQQILGQGPKLLIQFQNNGVVDDSQLPKDRFSAERLKGVDSTLKIQPAKLEDSAVYLCASSSYRGSNTEAFFGQGTRLTVV.